Listed below are T cell receptor beta chains from one sample, sequenced in a study of cytotoxic CD8 clonotypes in ibrutinib-treated CLL. Sequenced by immunoSEQ multiplex PCR; TCRdb stores in-frame clones only, minus some. The repertoire holds a few hundred thousand clones, with roughly 67% as singletons. The sequences come from PBMCs, collected after 36 months of ibrutinib treatment. The receptors come from a human donor with chronic lymphocytic leukemia. Each CDR3 is given with its conserved first and last residue. The order of the fields is J gene, V gene, clone size, D gene, CDR3 protein, CDR3 DNA. D genes are given only for firm matches. The listing skips clone size in some rows; elsewhere it reads once, few, many or a size class.

j_call: TRBJ1-2
v_call: TRBV2
clone_size: .
d_call: TRBD1
cdr3_aa: CASSVPRTGNNYGYTF
cdr3_nt: TGTGCCAGCAGTGTCCCCAGGACAGGGAATAACTATGGCTACACCTTC

j_call: TRBJ2-3
v_call: TRBV9
clone_size: .
d_call: .
cdr3_aa: CASSVAQGGPTDTQYF
cdr3_nt: TGTGCCAGCAGCGTGGCCCAGGGAGGTCCCACAGATACGCAGTATTTT

j_call: TRBJ1-1
v_call: TRBV6-5
clone_size: .
d_call: .
cdr3_aa: CASSYTGKGENTEAFF
cdr3_nt: TGTGCCAGCAGTTACACAGGTAAGGGAGAGAACACTGAAGCTTTCTTT

j_call: TRBJ2-7
v_call: TRBV28
clone_size: .
d_call: .
cdr3_aa: CASSLSSNPYEQYF
cdr3_nt: TGTGCCAGCAGTTTGAGTTCGAACCCCTACGAGCAGTACTTC

j_call: TRBJ1-2
v_call: TRBV4-1
clone_size: few
d_call: .
cdr3_aa: CASSQEAGTLRTSSYGYTF
cdr3_nt: TGCGCCAGCAGCCAAGAGGCCGGGACTTTGCGAACCTCCAGCTATGGCTACACCTTC

j_call: TRBJ2-2
v_call: TRBV11-2
clone_size: few
d_call: .
cdr3_aa: CASSLVRTTGELFF
cdr3_nt: TGTGCCAGCAGCTTAGTCAGGACAACCGGGGAGCTGTTTTTT

j_call: TRBJ2-2
v_call: TRBV18
clone_size: .
d_call: .
cdr3_aa: CASRKAEAGELFF
cdr3_nt: TGTGCCAGCCGGAAAGCGGAAGCCGGGGAGCTGTTTTTT

j_call: TRBJ2-7
v_call: TRBV9
clone_size: .
d_call: .
cdr3_aa: CASSVGGSLSYEQYF
cdr3_nt: TGTGCCAGCAGCGTAGGGGGGTCCCTTTCCTACGAGCAGTACTTC

j_call: TRBJ2-1
v_call: TRBV28
clone_size: .
d_call: TRBD2
cdr3_aa: CASSSLAEAGGRLGEQFF
cdr3_nt: TGTGCCAGCAGTTCCTTAGCCGAAGCGGGAGGGCGATTGGGTGAGCAGTTCTTC

j_call: TRBJ2-5
v_call: TRBV7-3
clone_size: .
d_call: TRBD1
cdr3_aa: CASSLRGTGDETQYF
cdr3_nt: TGTGCCAGCAGCTTAAGAGGGACAGGGGACGAGACCCAGTACTTC

j_call: TRBJ2-7
v_call: TRBV4-1
clone_size: .
d_call: .
cdr3_aa: CASSQELELYEQYF
cdr3_nt: TGCGCCAGCAGCCAAGAACTAGAATTATACGAGCAGTACTTC

j_call: TRBJ2-7
v_call: TRBV29-1
clone_size: .
d_call: .
cdr3_aa: CSVEGLFYEQYF
cdr3_nt: TGCAGCGTTGAAGGTCTTTTCTACGAGCAGTACTTC

j_call: TRBJ2-7
v_call: TRBV5-1
clone_size: .
d_call: TRBD1
cdr3_aa: CASSSGDRFYEQYF
cdr3_nt: TGCGCCAGCAGCTCAGGGGACAGGTTCTACGAGCAGTACTTC

j_call: TRBJ2-3
v_call: TRBV4-3
clone_size: .
d_call: .
cdr3_aa: CASSQELRGRDTQYF
cdr3_nt: TGCGCCAGCAGCCAAGAGCTTAGGGGCCGAGATACGCAGTATTTT

j_call: TRBJ1-5
v_call: TRBV6-6
clone_size: .
d_call: TRBD1
cdr3_aa: CASSPGQGGQPQHF
cdr3_nt: TGTGCCAGCAGCCCGGGACAGGGTGGACAGCCCCAGCATTTT

j_call: TRBJ2-1
v_call: TRBV5-1
clone_size: .
d_call: TRBD1
cdr3_aa: CASSPGQGLDEQFF
cdr3_nt: TGCGCCAGCAGTCCGGGACAGGGCCTCGATGAGCAGTTCTTC

j_call: TRBJ2-7
v_call: TRBV6-6
clone_size: .
d_call: .
cdr3_aa: CASSPWGTSYEQYF
cdr3_nt: TGTGCCAGCAGTCCCTGGGGGACATCTTACGAGCAGTACTTC

j_call: TRBJ2-3
v_call: TRBV15
clone_size: .
d_call: .
cdr3_aa: CATSRLVIRTDTQYF
cdr3_nt: TGTGCCACCAGCAGGTTGGTAATTCGAACAGATACGCAGTATTTT

j_call: TRBJ2-2
v_call: TRBV2
clone_size: few
d_call: TRBD1
cdr3_aa: CASRPRTGPRASGELFF
cdr3_nt: TGTGCCAGCAGGCCCCGGACAGGGCCCCGCGCATCCGGGGAGCTGTTTTTT

j_call: TRBJ2-7
v_call: TRBV4-1
clone_size: few
d_call: .
cdr3_aa: CASSQVIANEQYF
cdr3_nt: TGCGCCAGCAGCCAAGTCATTGCGAACGAGCAGTACTTC

j_call: TRBJ2-7
v_call: TRBV12-5
clone_size: few
d_call: TRBD1
cdr3_aa: CASGLRTGGEQYF
cdr3_nt: TGTGCTAGTGGTTTGCGGACAGGGGGCGAGCAGTACTTC

j_call: TRBJ2-7
v_call: TRBV25-1
clone_size: .
d_call: .
cdr3_aa: CASSEPRGSHEQYF
cdr3_nt: TGTGCCAGCAGTGAACCGCGGGGTAGCCACGAGCAGTACTTC

j_call: TRBJ2-4
v_call: TRBV6-1
clone_size: once
d_call: TRBD1
cdr3_aa: CASSEVWTGGKNIQYF
cdr3_nt: TGTGCCAGCAGTGAGGTCTGGACAGGGGGCAAAAACATTCAGTACTTC

j_call: TRBJ2-7
v_call: TRBV10-2
clone_size: .
d_call: TRBD1
cdr3_aa: CASSGPGGQRHSYEQYF
cdr3_nt: TGCGCCAGCAGTGGGCCTGGGGGACAGCGACACTCCTACGAGCAGTACTTC

j_call: TRBJ2-2
v_call: TRBV2
clone_size: .
d_call: TRBD1
cdr3_aa: CASRDRELRELFF
cdr3_nt: TGTGCCAGCAGGGACAGGGAACTGCGGGAGCTGTTTTTT

j_call: TRBJ2-3
v_call: TRBV18
clone_size: .
d_call: TRBD2
cdr3_aa: CASSRLAGGTDTQYF
cdr3_nt: TGTGCCAGCTCACGGTTAGCGGGGGGCACAGATACGCAGTATTTT

j_call: TRBJ2-7
v_call: TRBV11-3
clone_size: .
d_call: .
cdr3_aa: CASSTRGTEQYF
cdr3_nt: TGTGCCAGCAGCACCAGGGGAACCGAGCAGTACTTC

j_call: TRBJ2-5
v_call: TRBV4-1
clone_size: .
d_call: TRBD2
cdr3_aa: CASSQEWLAGGLGETQYF
cdr3_nt: TGCGCCAGCAGCCAAGAGTGGCTAGCGGGAGGGTTGGGAGAGACCCAGTACTTC

j_call: TRBJ1-1
v_call: TRBV7-8
clone_size: .
d_call: .
cdr3_aa: CASSARQMNTEAFF
cdr3_nt: TGTGCCAGCAGCGCCAGACAGATGAACACTGAAGCTTTCTTT

j_call: TRBJ2-3
v_call: TRBV4-1
clone_size: .
d_call: .
cdr3_aa: CASSQGADTQYF
cdr3_nt: TGCGCCAGCAGCCAAGGGGCAGATACGCAGTATTTT